The 12 T cell receptor beta chains presented below share a single source sample, sequenced in a study of blood T cell repertoires in COVID-19. Profiling relied on immunoSEQ multiplex PCR, and the TCRdb table lists in-frame clones only, not all of them. The sample contains tens of thousands of clones, about nine tenths of which appear only once. The sequencing input was peripheral blood. Receptors were obtained from a human donor with acute or convalescent COVID-19. The donor label of this sample is uncertain.

This chain connects TRBV24-1 to TRBJ2-7, with 10 bases identical to TRBD1. J was trimmed by 2 bases and V by 4 bases; bases with no gene match: 7. The CDR3 sequence is 16 residues long. Germline values: CDR1 KGHDR, CDR2 SFDVKD. The CDR3 loop is CATSDPTGQGAYEQYV. The CDR3 DNA follows: TGTGCCACCAGTGACCCCACCGGACAGGGGGCCTACGAGCAGTACGTC.

This rearrangement joins TRBV19 to TRBJ2-1; the D gene is possibly TRBD2 (6 bases). The CDR3 contains 15 residues. The V gene lost 10 bases and the J gene lost 0 bases, with 16 bases spanning the gap. Germline CDR1 and CDR2: LNHDA and SQIVND (reference sequence). The CDR3 DNA sequence: TGTGCCACCGAAACTAGCTCGAGCTCCTACAATGAGCAGTTCTTC. Translating gives CATETSSSSYNEQFF.

This sequence joins TRBV12-3 or TRBV12-4 and TRBJ2-7, with D tentatively TRBD1 (6 bases). V gave up 6 bases and J gave up 9 bases, with 15 bases separating them. The CDR3 covers 12 residues. This CDR3 reads CASRGTGPAQYF. The CDR3 DNA sequence: TGTGCCAGCAGGGGAACAGGGCCGGCGCAGTACTTC.

This clone was recorded a few times. This chain links TRBV5-1 with TRBJ1-3, with 7 bases fitting TRBD1. The CDR3 sequence is 14 residues long. V was clipped by 1 base and J by 3 bases; unmatched bases: 1. The germline V gene has CDR1 SGHRS and CDR2 YFSETQ. The CDR3 region has the DNA TGCGCCAGCAGCTTGTGGGACAGTGGAAACACCATATATTTT. Protein: CASSLWDSGNTIYF.

The chain carries TRBV10-3 and TRBJ2-7, with D perhaps TRBD2 (7 bases). Germline CDR1 is ENHRY and CDR2 is SYGVKD. There are 15 residues in the CDR3. V lost 4 bases and J 1 base, leaving 14 bases between the germline ends. CDR3 sequence (DNA): TGTGCCATCAGTGCCAAAGGGGGGGAATCCTACGAGCAGTACGTC. Its translation is CAISAKGGESYEQYV.

V is TRBV9 and J is TRBJ1-5; D is unclear. The V end lost 4 bases, the J end lost 2 bases, and 10 bases lay between the germline ends. Germline V CDR1 and CDR2: SGDLS, YYNGEE. This CDR3 is built from 14 residues. In DNA, the CDR3 is TGTGCCAGCAGCTTCGGAGAGGGCAATCAGCCCCAGCATTTT. This codes for CASSFGEGNQPQHF.

CDR3 sequence reads: CASGGLQNSPLHF. CDR3 in DNA: TGTGCCAGCGGGGGCCTACAGAATTCACCCCTCCACTTT. The chain has TRBV6-5 and TRBJ1-6; maybe TRBD1 (6 bases). The germline V and J ends were trimmed by 8 bases and 7 bases, with 12 bases remaining between them. The CDR3 consists of 13 residues. Germline CDR1 MNHEY, CDR2 SVGAGI.

This clone was detected a few times. This chain links TRBV27 with TRBJ1-5, with unresolved D. The CDR3 runs 12 residues. Per germline, CDR1 MNHEY and CDR2 SMNVEV (reference sequence). V was shortened by 4 bases and J by 7 bases, with 8 bases between the two germline ends. The CDR3: CASSSGSQPQHF. In DNA form, the CDR3 reads TGTGCCAGCAGTTCTGGGAGCCAGCCCCAGCATTTT.

The chain carries TRBV30 and TRBJ2-3; TRBD2 aligns across 7 bases. Trimming at V came to 3 bases and at J to 10 bases, leaving 4 bases not matched to a gene. The CDR3 has 11 residues. The germline gives CDR1 GTSNPN, CDR2 SVGIG (reference sequence). The CDR3 spells CAWRGGTPQYF. In nucleotides, the CDR3 is TGTGCCTGGAGGGGAGGGACTCCGCAGTATTTT.

The chain recombines TRBV28 with TRBJ1-3; D is perhaps TRBD1 (6 bases). This CDR3 is built from 17 residues. Looked up from germline, CDR1 is MDHEN and CDR2 is SYDVKM. The V gene lost 5 bases and the J gene lost 0 bases, with 17 bases spanning the gap. CDR3 region: CASSTGRDLISGNTIYF. The CDR3 bases are TGTGCCAGCAGTACAGGGAGAGACCTCATCTCTGGAAACACCATATATTTT. Full variable domain (rest looked up from reference TRBV28 and TRBJ1-3): DVKVTQSSRYLVKRTGEKVFLECVQDMDHENMFWYRQDPGLGLRLIYFSYDVKMKEKGDIPEGYSVSREKKERFSLILESASTNQTSMYLCASSTGRDLISGNTIYFGEGSWLTVV.

The chain recombines TRBV7-8 with TRBJ1-2; D remains ambiguous. The CDR3 has 13 residues. V lost 1 base to trimming and J lost 5 bases, with 8 bases between them. From germline, CDR1 is SGHVS and CDR2 FQNEAQ. For the CDR3, the DNA is TGTGCCAGCAGCTTAGTGCGGGAATATGGCTACACCTTC. Its protein is CASSLVREYGYTF.

The chain is built from TRBV23-1 and TRBJ2-3; 7 bases are a match to TRBD2. TRBV23-1 is known as an ORF, though its function is uncertain. V lost 0 bases, J lost 5 bases, and 8 bases stayed unmatched. The CDR3 sequence is 16 residues long. The CDR3 protein is CASSQSRRGEGDTQYF. For the CDR3, the DNA is TGCGCCAGCAGTCAATCCCGGCGTGGGGAGGGAGATACGCAGTATTTT.